The 4 T cell receptor beta chains listed next were all sequenced from one sample in a study of CD8+ T cells in alopecia areata. As the sequencing template, cDNA was produced by extracting RNA and reverse transcribing it. Some clones are missing from TCRdb's copy, which holds only in-frame ones; the method was immunoSEQ multiplex PCR. The data hold about 140,000 clones, with around 82% observed a single time. Treatment indicated: oral pan-JAK inhibitor, 5-10 mg twice daily. The sample here was CD8+ T cells sorted from blood, taken at week 4, from a patient treated with tofacitinib. These receptors all stem from a human donor with alopecia areata.

The chain combines TRBV6-5 with TRBJ2-1; perhaps TRBD2 as D (6 bases). There are 14 residues in the CDR3. The V gene lost 6 bases and the J gene lost 3 bases, with 12 bases spanning the gap. The V gene's germline CDR1 is MNHEY and CDR2 SVGAGI. This CDR3 reads CASRGGRVYNEQFF. CDR3 in DNA: TGTGCCAGCAGAGGAGGGCGGGTCTACAATGAGCAGTTCTTC.

Remarks on this clone: Different DNA sequences within this sample yield the same CDR3. The gene calls are TRBV19 and TRBJ2-1; D remains ambiguous. Trimming stripped 1 base from V and 1 base from J, with 5 bases between. Germline V lookup: CDR1 LNHDA, CDR2 SQIVND (reference sequence). The CDR3 is 14 residues long. The CDR3 sequence is CASSIGGSYNEQFF. The CDR3 DNA reads TGTGCCAGTAGTATAGGGGGTTCCTACAATGAGCAGTTCTTC.

CDR3 sequence reads: CASSSLQGAGDGYTF. The CDR3 nucleotides are TGTGCCAGCAGTTCCCTTCAGGGGGCAGGAGATGGCTACACCTTC. V gene TRBV27 combines with J gene TRBJ1-2, with 8 bases fitting TRBD1. The germline V gene has CDR1 MNHEY and CDR2 SMNVEV (reference sequence). J gave up 6 bases and V 4 bases, and 10 bases lay outside the gene matches. This CDR3 is built from 15 residues.

J is TRBJ2-3 and V is TRBV7-6, with 7 bases matching TRBD2. V dropped 1 base and J dropped 6; count of bases not matched to a gene: 7. CDR1 and CDR2 (germline): SGHVS, FNYEAQ. CDR3 length: 15 residues. The CDR3 sequence is CASSLGGGRLDTQYF. CDR3 nucleotides: TGTGCCAGCAGCTTAGGGGGGGGACGGTTGGATACGCAGTATTTT.